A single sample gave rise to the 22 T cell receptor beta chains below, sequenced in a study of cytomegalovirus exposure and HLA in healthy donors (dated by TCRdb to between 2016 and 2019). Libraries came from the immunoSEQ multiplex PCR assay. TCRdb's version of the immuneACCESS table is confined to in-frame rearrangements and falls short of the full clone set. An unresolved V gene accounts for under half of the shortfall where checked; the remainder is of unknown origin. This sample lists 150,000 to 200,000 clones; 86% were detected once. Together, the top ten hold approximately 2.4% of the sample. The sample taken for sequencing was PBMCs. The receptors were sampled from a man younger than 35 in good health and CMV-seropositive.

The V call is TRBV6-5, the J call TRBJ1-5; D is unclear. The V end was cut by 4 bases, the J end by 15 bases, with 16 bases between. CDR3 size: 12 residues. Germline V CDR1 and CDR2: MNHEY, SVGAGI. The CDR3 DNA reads TGTGCCAGCAGTTCTTTTGAGGCGGTGCCGCATTTT. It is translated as CASSSFEAVPHF.

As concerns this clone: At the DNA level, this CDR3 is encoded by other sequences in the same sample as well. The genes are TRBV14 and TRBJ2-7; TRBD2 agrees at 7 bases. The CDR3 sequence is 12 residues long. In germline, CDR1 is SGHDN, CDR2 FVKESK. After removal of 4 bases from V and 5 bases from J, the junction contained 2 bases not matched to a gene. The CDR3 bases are TGTGCCAGCAGCCCCGCGGGGGACGAGCAGTACTTC. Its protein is CASSPAGDEQYF.

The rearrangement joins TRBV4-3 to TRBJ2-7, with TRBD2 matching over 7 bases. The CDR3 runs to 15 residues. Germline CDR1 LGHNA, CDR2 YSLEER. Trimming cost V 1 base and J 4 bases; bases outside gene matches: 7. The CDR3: CASSQGSAGMYEQYF. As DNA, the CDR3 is TGCGCCAGCAGCCAAGGATCAGCGGGAATGTACGAGCAGTACTTC.

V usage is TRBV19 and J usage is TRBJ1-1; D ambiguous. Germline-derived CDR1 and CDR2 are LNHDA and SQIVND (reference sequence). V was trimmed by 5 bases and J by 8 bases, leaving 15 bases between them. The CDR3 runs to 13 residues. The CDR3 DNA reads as TGTGCCAGTAGTTTTTCCCATACCCGGGAAGCTTTCTTT. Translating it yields CASSFSHTREAFF. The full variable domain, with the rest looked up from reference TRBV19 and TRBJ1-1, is DGGITQSPKYLFRKEGQNVTLSCEQNLNHDAMYWYRQDPGQGLRLIYYSQIVNDFQKGDIAEGYSVSREKKESFPLTVTSAQKNPTAFYLCASSFSHTREAFFGQGTRLTVV.

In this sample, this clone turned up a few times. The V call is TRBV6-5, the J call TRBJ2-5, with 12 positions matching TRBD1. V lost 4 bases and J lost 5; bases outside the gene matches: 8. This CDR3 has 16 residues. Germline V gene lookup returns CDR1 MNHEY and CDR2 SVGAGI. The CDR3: CASSFIGTGGRETQYF. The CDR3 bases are TGTGCCAGCAGTTTCATCGGGACAGGGGGCAGGGAGACCCAGTACTTC.

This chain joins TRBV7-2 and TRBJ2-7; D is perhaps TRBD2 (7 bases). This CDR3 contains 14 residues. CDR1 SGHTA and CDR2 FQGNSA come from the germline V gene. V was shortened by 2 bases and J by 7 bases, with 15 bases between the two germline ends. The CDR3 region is CASSLRAGEGEQYF. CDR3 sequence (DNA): TGTGCCAGCAGCTTAAGGGCAGGGGAGGGGGAGCAGTACTTC.

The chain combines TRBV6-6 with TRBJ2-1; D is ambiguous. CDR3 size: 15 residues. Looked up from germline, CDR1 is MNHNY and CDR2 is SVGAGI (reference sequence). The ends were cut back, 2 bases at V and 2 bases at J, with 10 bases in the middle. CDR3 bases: TGTGCCAGCAGTTACACAAGCGCGACCTACAATGAGCAGTTCTTC. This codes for CASSYTSATYNEQFF.

CDR3 amino acids: CASSYSAGYHEQYF. CDR3 nucleotides: TGTGCCAGCAGTTACTCTGCGGGGTACCACGAGCAGTACTTC. J is TRBJ2-7 and V is TRBV6-6; maybe TRBD2 (6 bases). The CDR3 spans 14 residues. Germline V CDR1 and CDR2: MNHNY, SVGAGI (reference sequence). V was pared by 0 bases and J by 5 bases, with 11 bases between.

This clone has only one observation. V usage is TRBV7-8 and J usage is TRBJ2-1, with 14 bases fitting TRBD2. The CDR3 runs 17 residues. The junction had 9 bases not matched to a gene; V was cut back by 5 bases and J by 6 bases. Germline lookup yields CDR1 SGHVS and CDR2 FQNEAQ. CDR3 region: CASSLRTSGRNPNEQFF. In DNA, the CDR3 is TGTGCCAGCAGCCTGAGGACTAGCGGGAGGAATCCCAATGAGCAGTTCTTC.

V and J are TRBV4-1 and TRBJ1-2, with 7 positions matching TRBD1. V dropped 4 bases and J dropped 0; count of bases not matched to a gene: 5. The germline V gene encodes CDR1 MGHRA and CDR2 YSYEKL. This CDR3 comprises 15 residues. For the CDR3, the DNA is TGCGCCAGCAGCCCCCGGGGACAGACTAACTATGGCTACACCTTC. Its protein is CASSPRGQTNYGYTF.

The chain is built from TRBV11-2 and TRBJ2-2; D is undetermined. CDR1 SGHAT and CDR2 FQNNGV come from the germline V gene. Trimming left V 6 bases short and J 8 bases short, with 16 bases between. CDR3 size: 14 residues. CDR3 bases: TGTGCCAGCAGTTACCTAAGTCGGTCGGGGGAGCTGTTTTTT. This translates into CASSYLSRSGELFF.

CDR3 in amino acids: CASSLGFSGGYTF. The CDR3 nucleotides are TGTGCCAGCAGTTTGGGTTTTTCAGGTGGCTACACCTTC. J is TRBJ1-2 and V is TRBV27; D call uncertain. V shed 3 bases and J shed 7 bases, with 12 bases lying between them. This CDR3 contains 13 residues. The germline V gene has CDR1 MNHEY and CDR2 SMNVEV (reference sequence).

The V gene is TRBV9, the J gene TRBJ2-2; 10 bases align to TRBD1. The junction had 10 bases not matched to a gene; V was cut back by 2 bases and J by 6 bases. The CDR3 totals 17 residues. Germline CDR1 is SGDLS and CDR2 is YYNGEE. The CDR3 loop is CASSVPRTGGPAGELFF. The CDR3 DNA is TGTGCCAGCAGCGTCCCCCGGACAGGGGGTCCCGCCGGGGAGCTGTTTTTT.

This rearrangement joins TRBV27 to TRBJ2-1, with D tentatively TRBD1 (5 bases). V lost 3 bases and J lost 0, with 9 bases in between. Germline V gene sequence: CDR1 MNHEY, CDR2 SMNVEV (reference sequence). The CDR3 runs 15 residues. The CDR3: CASSLWGSSYNEQFF. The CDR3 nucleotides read TGTGCCAGCAGTTTGTGGGGCAGCTCCTACAATGAGCAGTTCTTC.

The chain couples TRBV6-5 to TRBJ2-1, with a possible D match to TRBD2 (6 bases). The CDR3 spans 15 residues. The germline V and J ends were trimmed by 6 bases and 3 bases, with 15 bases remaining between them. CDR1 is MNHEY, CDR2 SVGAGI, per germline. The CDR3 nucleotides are TGTGCCAGCAGGGGGGGAGACAGTCTCTACAATGAGCAGTTCTTC. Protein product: CASRGGDSLYNEQFF.

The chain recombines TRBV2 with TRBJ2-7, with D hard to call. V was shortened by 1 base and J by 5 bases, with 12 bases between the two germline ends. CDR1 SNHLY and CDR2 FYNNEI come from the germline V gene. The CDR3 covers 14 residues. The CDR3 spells CASSEGFFSDEQYF. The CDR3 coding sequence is TGTGCCAGCAGTGAAGGTTTCTTCTCGGACGAGCAGTACTTC. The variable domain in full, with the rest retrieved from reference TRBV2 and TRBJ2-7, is EPEVTQTPSHQVTQMGQEVILRCVPISNHLYFYWYRQILGQKVEFLVSFYNNEISEKSEIFDDQFSVERPDGSNFTLKIRSTKLEDSAMYFCASSEGFFSDEQYFGPGTRLTVT.

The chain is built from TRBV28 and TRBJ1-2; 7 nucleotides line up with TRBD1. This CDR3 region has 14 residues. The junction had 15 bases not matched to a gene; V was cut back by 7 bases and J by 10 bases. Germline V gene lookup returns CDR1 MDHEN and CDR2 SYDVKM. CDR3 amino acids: CASTTGDRSFHYTF. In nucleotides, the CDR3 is TGTGCCAGCACCACTGGGGACAGATCATTTCACTACACCTTC.

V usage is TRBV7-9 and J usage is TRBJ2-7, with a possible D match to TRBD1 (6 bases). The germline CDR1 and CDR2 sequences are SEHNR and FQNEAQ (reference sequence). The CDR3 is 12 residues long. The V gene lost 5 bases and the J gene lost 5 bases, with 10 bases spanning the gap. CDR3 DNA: TGTGCCAGCAGCCGGGACATCCACGAGCAGTACTTC. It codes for CASSRDIHEQYF.

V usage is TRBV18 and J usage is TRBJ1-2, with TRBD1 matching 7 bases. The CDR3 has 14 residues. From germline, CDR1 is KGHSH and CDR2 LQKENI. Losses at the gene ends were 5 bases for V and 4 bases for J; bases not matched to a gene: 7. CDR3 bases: TGTGCCAGCTCAGAGTCCGGGACAGCCTATGGCTACACCTTC. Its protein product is CASSESGTAYGYTF.

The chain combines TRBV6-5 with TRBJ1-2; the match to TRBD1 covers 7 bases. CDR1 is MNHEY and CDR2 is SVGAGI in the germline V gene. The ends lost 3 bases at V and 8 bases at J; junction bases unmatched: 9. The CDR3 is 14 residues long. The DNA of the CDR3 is TGTGCCAGCAGTTATCGCCCCCAGGGGGTAGGCTACACCTTC. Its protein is CASSYRPQGVGYTF.

As DNA, the CDR3 is TGTGCCAGCAGCAGAGACAGGGCAGATACGCAGTATTTT. It encodes CASSRDRADTQYF. The V gene is TRBV7-3, the J gene TRBJ2-3; 7 nucleotides line up with TRBD1. Looked up from germline, CDR1 is SGHTA and CDR2 is FQGTGA. This CDR3 spans 13 amino acids. With 5 bases clipped from V and 4 bases from J, the junction kept 3 bases outside the gene matches.

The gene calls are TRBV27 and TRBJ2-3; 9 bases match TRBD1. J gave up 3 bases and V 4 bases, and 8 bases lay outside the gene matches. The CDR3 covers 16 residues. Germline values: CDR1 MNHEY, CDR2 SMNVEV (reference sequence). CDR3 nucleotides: TGTGCCAGCAGTTCGGGACAGGGAAGGCGGACAGATACGCAGTATTTT. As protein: CASSSGQGRRTDTQYF.